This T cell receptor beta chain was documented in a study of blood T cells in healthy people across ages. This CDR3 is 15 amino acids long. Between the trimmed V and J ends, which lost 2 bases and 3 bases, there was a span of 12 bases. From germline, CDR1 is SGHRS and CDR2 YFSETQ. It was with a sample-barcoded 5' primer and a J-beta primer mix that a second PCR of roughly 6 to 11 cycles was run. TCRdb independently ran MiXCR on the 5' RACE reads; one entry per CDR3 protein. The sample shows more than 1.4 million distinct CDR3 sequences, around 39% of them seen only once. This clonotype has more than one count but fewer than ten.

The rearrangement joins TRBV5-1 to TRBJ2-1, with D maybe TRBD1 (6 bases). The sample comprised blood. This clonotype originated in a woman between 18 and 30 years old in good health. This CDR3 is CASSFTGSLYNEQFF. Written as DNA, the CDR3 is TGCGCCAGCAGCTTTACAGGGTCCCTCTACAATGAGCAGTTCTTC.